Sequencing of this T cell receptor (beta chain) was carried out in a study of blood T cell repertoires in COVID-19. The CDR3 extends over 14 amino acids. Deletions cut 1 base from V and 6 bases from J, with 10 bases between. Germline V gene sequence: CDR1 SGHAT, CDR2 FQNNGV. This clone appeared a single time. In the study's own analysis: Reference gene primer amplification yielded estimated nucleated cell counts. Produced via immunoSEQ multiplex PCR; TCRdb's table is partial and in-frame only. Clonal size and the V and J genes are those of that table, whereas D and trimming came from the DNA. The sample consists of about 140,000 clones, about 90% of them appearing once.

Sequences were obtained from peripheral blood. The sequence was collected from a woman of 80 years or more with acute or convalescent COVID-19. V usage is TRBV11-2 and J usage is TRBJ2-1; D perhaps matches TRBD2 (7 bases). The CDR3 region has the DNA TGTGCCAGCAGCTTAGCGGGGGGCACCAATGAGCAGTTCTTC. Its protein product is CASSLAGGTNEQFF. The whole variable domain, remainder taken from reference TRBV11-2 and TRBJ2-1, is EAGVAQSPRYKIIEKRQSVAFWCNPISGHATLYWYQQILGQGPKLLIQFQNNGVVDDSQLPKDRFSAERLKGVDSTLKIQPAKLEDSAVYLCASSLAGGTNEQFFGPGTRLTVL.